This T cell receptor (beta chain) derives from a study of identifying expanded T cells in peripheral blood. Only in-frame clones appear in the TCRdb table, and some are missing; sequencing was by immunoSEQ multiplex PCR. The sample yields about 100,000 clones, about nine tenths seen once. The length of the CDR3 is 13 residues. Trimming took off 0 bases at V and 5 bases at J, with 8 bases between the two ends. Germline CDR1 is SGDLS and CDR2 is YYNGEE. The receptor comes from a person aged 18 to 70 in good health. Sequencing was performed on blood. The chain links TRBV9 to TRBJ1-1; D is undetermined. The CDR3 nucleotides read TGTGCCAGCAGCGTAGAGGGTGGGACTGAAGCTTTCTTT. Protein: CASSVEGGTEAFF.